This TCR beta chain stems from a study of T cell repertoires in aging, cancer and after chemotherapy. About the research overall: Paired samples before and after chemotherapy came from glioblastoma patients receiving temozolomide-based therapy. Study-wide results and limits: Across the chemotherapy interval, each cancer cohort showed higher median generation probability, suggesting thymic rebound.

Multiplex touch-down PCR with TRB-A/B primers amplified rearranged V-D-J TRB sequences. TCRdb redid the calling of the multiplex PCR reads with MiXCR, one entry per CDR3 protein. The data hold about 1,000 distinct CDR3 sequences, with roughly 29% observed a single time. TCR beta rearrangements were amplified from peripheral blood genomic DNA. The germline V gene has CDR1 MNHNY and CDR2 SVGAGI (reference sequence). The ends were cut back, 2 bases at V and 3 bases at J, with 14 bases in the middle. The CDR3 covers 16 residues. By its share, this clonotype is large. Antigen unknown. The origin of this receptor is a human donor with a solid tumor. This chain uses TRBV6-6 with TRBJ1-3, with D maybe TRBD1 (6 bases). Sample: blood. In nucleotides, the CDR3 is TGTGCCAGCAGTTACCCCACAGGGTTCCGTGGAAACACCATATATTTT. Its translation: CASSYPTGFRGNTIYF.